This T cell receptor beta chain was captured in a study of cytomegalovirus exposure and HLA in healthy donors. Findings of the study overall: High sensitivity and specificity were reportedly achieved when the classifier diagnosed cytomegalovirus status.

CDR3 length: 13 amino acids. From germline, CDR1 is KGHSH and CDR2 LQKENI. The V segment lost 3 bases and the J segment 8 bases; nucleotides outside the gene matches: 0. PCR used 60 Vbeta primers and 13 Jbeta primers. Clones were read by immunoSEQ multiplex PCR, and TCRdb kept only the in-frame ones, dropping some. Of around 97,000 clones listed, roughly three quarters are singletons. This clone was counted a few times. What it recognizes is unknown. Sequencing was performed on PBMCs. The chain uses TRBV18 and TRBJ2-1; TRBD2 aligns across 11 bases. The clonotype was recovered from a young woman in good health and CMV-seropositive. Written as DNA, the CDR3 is TGTGCCAGCTCACCTAGCGGGAGGGATGAGCAGTTCTTC. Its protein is CASSPSGRDEQFF.